This TCR beta chain was captured in a study of cytomegalovirus exposure and HLA in healthy donors. It was with 60 Vbeta and 13 Jbeta primers that the PCR ran. Some clones are missing from TCRdb's copy, which holds only in-frame ones; the method was immunoSEQ multiplex PCR. The sample lists 140,000 to 150,000 clones, around 80% seen once, with about 13% in the top ten. The sequenced sample consisted of PBMCs. The TCR sequence derives from a man aged 40-49 years in good health and CMV-seropositive.

The CDR3 region is CASSLSGPGNTIYF. In nucleotides, the CDR3 is TGCGCCAGCAGCTTGTCAGGGCCTGGAAACACCATATATTTT. The chain combines TRBV5-1 with TRBJ1-3, with D perhaps matching TRBD1 (5 bases). The CDR3 consists of 14 residues. The V and J ends lost 1 base and 2 bases respectively, with 7 bases between them. CDR1 and CDR2 (germline): SGHRS, YFSETQ.